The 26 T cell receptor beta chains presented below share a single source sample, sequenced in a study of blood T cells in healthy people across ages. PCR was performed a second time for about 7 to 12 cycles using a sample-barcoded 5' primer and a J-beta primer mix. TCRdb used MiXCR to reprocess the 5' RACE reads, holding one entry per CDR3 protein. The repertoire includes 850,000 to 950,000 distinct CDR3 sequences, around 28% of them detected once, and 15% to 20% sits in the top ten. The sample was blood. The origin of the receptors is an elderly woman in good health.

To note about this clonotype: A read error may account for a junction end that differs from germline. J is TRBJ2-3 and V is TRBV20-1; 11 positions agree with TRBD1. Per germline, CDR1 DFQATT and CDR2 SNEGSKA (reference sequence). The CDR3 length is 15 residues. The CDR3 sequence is CSAAGTGGSTGTQYF. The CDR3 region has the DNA TGCAGTGCCGCCGGGACAGGGGGATCCACAGGTACGCAGTATTTT.

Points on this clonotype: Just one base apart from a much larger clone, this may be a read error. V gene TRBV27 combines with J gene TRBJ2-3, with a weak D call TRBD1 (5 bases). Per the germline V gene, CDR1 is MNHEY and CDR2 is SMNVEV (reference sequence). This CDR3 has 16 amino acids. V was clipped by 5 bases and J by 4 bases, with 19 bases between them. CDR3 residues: CASSVPRGVGADTQYF. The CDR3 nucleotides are TGTGCCAGCAGTGTACCTAGGGGCGTGGGCGCAGATACGCAGTATTTT.

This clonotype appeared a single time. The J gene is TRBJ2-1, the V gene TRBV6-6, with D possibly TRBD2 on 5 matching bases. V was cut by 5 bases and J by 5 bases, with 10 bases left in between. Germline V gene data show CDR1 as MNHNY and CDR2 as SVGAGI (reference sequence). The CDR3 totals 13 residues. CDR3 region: CASSDGNDNEQFF. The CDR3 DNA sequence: TGTGCCAGCAGTGACGGGAACGACAATGAGCAGTTCTTC.

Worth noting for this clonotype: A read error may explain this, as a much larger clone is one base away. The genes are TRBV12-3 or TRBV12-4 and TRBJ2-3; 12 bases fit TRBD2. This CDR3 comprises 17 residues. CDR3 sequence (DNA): TGTGCCAGCTCAGGGGCCACTAGCGGGGGGCCCCCAGATGCGCAGTATTTT. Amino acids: CASSGATSGGPPDAQYF.

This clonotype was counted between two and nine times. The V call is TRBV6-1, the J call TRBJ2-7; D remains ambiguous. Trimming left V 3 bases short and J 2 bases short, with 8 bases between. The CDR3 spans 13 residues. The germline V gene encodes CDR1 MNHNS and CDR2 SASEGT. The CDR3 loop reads CASSEERTYEQYF. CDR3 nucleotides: TGTGCCAGCAGTGAGGAGAGAACCTACGAGCAGTACTTC.

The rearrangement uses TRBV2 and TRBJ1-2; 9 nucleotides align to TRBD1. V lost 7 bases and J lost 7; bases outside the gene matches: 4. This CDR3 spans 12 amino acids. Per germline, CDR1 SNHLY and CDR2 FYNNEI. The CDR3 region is CASTGTGLGYTF. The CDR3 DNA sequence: TGTGCCAGCACCGGGACAGGGCTTGGCTACACCTTC.

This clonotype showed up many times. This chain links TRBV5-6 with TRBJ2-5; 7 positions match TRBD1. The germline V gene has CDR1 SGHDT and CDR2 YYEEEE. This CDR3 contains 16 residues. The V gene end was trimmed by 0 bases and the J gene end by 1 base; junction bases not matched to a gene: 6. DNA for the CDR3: TGTGCCAGCAGCTTGGGTGGTGGACAGGTCCAAGAGACCCAGTACTTC. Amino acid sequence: CASSLGGGQVQETQYF.

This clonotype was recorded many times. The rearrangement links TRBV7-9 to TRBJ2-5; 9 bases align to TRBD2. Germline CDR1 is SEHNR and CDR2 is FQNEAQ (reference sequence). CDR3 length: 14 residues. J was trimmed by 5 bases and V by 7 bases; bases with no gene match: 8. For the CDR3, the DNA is TGTGCCAGCAACTCGCGGGGGGGCCTTGAGACCCAGTACTTC. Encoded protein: CASNSRGGLETQYF.

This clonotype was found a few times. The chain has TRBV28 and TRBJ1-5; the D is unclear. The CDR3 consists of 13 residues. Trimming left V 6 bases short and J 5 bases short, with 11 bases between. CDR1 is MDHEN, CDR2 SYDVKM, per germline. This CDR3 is CASRGGRYQPQHF. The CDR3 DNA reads TGTGCCAGCAGGGGTGGGCGTTATCAGCCCCAGCATTTT.

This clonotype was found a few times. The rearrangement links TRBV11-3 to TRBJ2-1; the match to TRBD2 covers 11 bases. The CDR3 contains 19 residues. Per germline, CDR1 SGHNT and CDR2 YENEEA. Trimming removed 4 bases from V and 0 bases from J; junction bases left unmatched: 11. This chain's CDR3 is CASSSKKRTSGSSYNEQFF. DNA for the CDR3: TGTGCCAGCAGCTCTAAAAAGAGGACTAGCGGGTCCTCCTACAATGAGCAGTTCTTC.

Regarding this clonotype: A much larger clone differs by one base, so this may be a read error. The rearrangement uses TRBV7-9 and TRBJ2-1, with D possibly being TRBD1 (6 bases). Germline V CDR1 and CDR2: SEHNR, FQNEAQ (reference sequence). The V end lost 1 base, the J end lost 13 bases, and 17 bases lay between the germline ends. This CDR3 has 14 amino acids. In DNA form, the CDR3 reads TGTGCCAGCAGCTTAGGGACAGTGACCCGGACCCAGTTCTTC. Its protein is CASSLGTVTRTQFF.

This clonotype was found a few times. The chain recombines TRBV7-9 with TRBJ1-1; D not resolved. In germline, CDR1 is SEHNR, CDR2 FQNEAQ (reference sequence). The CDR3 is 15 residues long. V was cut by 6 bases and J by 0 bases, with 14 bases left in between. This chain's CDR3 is CASSYRSILNTEAFF. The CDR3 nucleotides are TGTGCCAGCAGTTATAGGTCCATTTTGAACACTGAAGCTTTCTTT.

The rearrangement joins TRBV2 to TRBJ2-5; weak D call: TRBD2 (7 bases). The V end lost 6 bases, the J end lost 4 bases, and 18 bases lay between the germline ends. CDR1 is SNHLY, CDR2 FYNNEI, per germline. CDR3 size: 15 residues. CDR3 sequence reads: CASSPRGGRPETQYF. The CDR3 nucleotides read TGTGCCAGCAGCCCGAGGGGGGGGCGCCCAGAGACCCAGTACTTC.

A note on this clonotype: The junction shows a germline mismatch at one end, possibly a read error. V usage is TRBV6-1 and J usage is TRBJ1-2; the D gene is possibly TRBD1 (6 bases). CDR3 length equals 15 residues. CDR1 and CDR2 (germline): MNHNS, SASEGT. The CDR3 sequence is CANSVQQGSNYGYTF. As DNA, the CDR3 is TGTGCCAACAGTGTTCAACAGGGAAGTAACTATGGCTACACCTTC.

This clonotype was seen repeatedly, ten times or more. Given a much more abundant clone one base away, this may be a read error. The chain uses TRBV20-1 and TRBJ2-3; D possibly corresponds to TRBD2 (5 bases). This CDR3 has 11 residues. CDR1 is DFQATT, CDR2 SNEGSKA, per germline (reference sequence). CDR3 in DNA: TGCAGGGCTGGACGGGGAGATACGCAGTATTTT. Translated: CRAGRGDTQYF.

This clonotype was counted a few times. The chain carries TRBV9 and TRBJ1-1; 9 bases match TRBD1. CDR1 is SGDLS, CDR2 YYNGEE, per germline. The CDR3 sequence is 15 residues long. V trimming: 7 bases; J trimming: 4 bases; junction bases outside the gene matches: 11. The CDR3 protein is CASAVGTGLATEAFF. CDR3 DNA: TGTGCCAGCGCGGTAGGGACAGGGCTGGCCACTGAAGCTTTCTTT.

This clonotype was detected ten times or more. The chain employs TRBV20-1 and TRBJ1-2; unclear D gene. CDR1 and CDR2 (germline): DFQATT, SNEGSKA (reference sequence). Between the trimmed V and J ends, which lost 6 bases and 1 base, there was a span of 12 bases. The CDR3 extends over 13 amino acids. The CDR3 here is CSAHSGINYGYTF. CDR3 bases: TGCAGTGCCCATTCGGGGATTAACTATGGCTACACCTTC.

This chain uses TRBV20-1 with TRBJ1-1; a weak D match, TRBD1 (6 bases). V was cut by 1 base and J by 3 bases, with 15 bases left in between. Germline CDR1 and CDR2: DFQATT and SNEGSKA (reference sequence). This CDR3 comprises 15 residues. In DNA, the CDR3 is TGCAGTGCTAGAGCCGCGGATCAGGGGTACACTGAAGCTTTCTTT. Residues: CSARAADQGYTEAFF.

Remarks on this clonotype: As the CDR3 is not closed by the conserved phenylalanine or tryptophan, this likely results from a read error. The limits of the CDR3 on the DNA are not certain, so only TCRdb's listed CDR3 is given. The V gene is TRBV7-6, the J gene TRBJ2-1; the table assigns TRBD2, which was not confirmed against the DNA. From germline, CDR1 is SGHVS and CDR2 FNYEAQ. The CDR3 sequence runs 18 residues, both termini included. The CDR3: CASSLDPTLAGGNNERFI.

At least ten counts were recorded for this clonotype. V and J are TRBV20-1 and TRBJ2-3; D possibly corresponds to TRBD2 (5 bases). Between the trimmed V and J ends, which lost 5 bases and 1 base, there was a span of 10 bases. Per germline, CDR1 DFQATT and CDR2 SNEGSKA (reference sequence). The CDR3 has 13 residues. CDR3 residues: CSASGSRTDTQYF. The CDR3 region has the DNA TGCAGTGCTTCGGGGTCCCGCACAGATACGCAGTATTTT.

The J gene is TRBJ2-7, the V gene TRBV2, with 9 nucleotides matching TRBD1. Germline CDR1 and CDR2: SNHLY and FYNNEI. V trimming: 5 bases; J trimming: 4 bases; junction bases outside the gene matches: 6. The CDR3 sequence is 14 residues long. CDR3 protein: CASSRQGEDYEQYF. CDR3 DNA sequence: TGTGCCAGCAGTCGACAGGGGGAAGATTACGAGCAGTACTTC. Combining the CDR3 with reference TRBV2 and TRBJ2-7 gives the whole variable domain EPEVTQTPSHQVTQMGQEVILRCVPISNHLYFYWYRQILGQKVEFLVSFYNNEISEKSEIFDDQFSVERPDGSNFTLKIRSTKLEDSAMYFCASSRQGEDYEQYFGPGTRLTVT.

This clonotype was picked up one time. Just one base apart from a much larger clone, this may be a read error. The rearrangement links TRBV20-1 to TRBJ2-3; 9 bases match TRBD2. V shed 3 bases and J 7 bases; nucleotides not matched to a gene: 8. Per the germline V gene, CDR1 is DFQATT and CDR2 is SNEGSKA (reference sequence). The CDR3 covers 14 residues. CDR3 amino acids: CSASSSGGWNTQYF. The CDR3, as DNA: TGCAGTGCTAGTAGCAGCGGGGGGTGGAATACGCAGTATTTT.

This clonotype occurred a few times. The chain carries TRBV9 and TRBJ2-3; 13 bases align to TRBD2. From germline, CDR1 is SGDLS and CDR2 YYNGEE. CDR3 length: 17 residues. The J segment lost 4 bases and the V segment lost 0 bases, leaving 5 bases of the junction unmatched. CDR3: CASSVGLAGGSADTQYF. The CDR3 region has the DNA TGTGCCAGCAGCGTAGGACTAGCGGGGGGTTCGGCAGATACGCAGTATTTT.

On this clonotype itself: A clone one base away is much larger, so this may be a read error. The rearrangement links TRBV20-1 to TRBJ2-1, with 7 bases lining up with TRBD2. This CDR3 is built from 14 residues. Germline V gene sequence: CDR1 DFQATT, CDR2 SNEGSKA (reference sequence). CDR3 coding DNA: TGCAGTATGGGAGGGACGGGTCCCTACGATGAGCAGTTCTTC. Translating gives CSMGGTGPYDEQFF.

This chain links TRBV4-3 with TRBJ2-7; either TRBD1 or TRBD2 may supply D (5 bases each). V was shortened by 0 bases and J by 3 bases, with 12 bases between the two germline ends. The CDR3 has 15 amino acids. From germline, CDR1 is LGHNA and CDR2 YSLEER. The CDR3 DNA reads TGCGCCAGCAGCCAAGACTGGGGGTCGGGCTACGAGCAGTACTTC. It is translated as CASSQDWGSGYEQYF.

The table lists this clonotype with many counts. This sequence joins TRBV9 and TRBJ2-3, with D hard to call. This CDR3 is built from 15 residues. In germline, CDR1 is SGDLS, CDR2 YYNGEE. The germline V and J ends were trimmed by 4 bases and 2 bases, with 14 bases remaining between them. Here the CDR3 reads CASSPRPPSTDTQYF. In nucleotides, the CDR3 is TGTGCCAGCAGCCCTCGACCCCCCTCCACAGATACGCAGTATTTT.